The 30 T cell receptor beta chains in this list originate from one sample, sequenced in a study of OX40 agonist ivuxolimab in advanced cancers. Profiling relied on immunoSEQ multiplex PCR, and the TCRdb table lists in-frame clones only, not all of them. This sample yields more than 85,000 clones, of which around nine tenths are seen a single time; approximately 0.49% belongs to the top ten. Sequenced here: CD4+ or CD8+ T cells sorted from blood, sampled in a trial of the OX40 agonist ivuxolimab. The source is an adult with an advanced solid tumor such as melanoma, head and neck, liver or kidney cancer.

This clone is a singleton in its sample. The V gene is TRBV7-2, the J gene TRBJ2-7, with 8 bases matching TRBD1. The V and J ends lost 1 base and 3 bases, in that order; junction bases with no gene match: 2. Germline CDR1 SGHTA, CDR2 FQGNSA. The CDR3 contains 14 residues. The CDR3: CASSLGTGHYEQYF. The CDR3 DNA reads TGTGCCAGCAGCTTAGGGACAGGGCACTACGAGCAGTACTTC.

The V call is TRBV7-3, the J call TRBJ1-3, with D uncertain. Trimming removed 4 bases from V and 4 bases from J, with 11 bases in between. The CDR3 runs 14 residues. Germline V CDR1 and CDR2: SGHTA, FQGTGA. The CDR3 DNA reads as TGTGCCAGCAGCTCGGCCGGTGGGGGAAACACCATATATTTT. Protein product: CASSSAGGGNTIYF.

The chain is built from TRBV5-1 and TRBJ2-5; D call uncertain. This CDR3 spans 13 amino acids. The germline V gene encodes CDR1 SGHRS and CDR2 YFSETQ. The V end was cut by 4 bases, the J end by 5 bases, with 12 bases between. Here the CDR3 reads CASSPNLWETQYF. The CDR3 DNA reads TGCGCCAGCAGCCCCAATTTATGGGAGACCCAGTACTTC.

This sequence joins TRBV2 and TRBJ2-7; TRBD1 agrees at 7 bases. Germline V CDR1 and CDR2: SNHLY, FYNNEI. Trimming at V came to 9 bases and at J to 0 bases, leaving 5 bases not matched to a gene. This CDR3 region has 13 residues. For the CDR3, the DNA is TGTGCCAGGCAGACAGGGAGCTCCTACGAGCAGTACTTC. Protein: CARQTGSSYEQYF.

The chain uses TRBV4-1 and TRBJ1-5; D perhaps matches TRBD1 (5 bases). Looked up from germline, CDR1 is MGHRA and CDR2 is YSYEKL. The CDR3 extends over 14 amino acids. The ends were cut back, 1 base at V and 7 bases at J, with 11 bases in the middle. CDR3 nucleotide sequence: TGCGCCAGCAGCCAAGGGTTCCAGGGACAGCCCCAGCATTTT. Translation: CASSQGFQGQPQHF.

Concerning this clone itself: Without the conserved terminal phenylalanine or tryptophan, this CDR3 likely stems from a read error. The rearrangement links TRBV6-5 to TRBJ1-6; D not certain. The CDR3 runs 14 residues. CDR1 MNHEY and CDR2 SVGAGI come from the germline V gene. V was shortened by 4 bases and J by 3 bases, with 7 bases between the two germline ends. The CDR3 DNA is TGTGCCAGCAGTTCCCCAGTCTATAATTCACCCCTCCACCTT. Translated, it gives CASSSPVYNSPLHL.

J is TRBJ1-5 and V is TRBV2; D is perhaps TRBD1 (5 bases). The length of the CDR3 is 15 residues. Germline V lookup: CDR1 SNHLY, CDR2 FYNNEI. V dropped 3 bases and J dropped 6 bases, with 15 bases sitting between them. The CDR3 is CASSDEGGGGQPQHF. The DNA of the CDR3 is TGTGCCAGCAGTGATGAGGGTGGGGGAGGTCAGCCCCAGCATTTT.

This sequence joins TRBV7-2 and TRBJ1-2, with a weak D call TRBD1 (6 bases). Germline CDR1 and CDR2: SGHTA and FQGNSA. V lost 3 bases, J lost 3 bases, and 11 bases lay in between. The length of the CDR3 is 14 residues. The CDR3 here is CASSLGGQYYGYTF. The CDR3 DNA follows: TGTGCCAGCAGCTTGGGGGGGCAATACTATGGCTACACCTTC. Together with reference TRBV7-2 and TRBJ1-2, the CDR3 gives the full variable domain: GAGVSQSPSNKVTEKGKDVELRCDPISGHTALYWYRQSLGQGLEFLIYFQGNSAPDKSGLPSDRFSAERTGGSVSTLTIQRTQQEDSAVYLCASSLGGQYYGYTFGSGTRLTVV.

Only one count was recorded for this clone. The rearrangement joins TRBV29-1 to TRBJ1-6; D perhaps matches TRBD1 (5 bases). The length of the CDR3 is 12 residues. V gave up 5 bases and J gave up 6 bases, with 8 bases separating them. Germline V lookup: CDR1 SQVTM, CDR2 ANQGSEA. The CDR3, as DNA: TGCAGCGTTAGGGACCTTAATTCACCCCTCCACTTT. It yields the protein CSVRDLNSPLHF.

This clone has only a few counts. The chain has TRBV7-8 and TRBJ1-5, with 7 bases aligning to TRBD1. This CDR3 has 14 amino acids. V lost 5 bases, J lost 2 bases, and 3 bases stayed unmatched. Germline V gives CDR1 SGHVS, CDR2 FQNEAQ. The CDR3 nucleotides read TGTGCCAGCAGCCACAGGGGAGGCAATCAGCCCCAGCATTTT. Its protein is CASSHRGGNQPQHF.

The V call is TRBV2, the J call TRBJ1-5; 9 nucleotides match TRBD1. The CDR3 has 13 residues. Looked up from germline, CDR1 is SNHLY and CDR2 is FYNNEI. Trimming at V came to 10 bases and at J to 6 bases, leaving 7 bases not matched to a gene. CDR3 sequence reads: CAIRTGVGQPQHF. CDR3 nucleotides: TGTGCCATCCGGACAGGGGTTGGTCAGCCCCAGCATTTT. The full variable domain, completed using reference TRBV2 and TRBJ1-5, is EPEVTQTPSHQVTQMGQEVILRCVPISNHLYFYWYRQILGQKVEFLVSFYNNEISEKSEIFDDQFSVERPDGSNFTLKIRSTKLEDSAMYFCAIRTGVGQPQHFGDGTRLSIL.

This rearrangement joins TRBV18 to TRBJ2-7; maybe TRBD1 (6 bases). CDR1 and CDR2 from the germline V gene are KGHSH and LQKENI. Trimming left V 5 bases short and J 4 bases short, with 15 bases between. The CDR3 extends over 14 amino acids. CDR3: CASSAQGLQYEQYF. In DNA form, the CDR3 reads TGTGCCAGCTCAGCACAGGGATTACAATACGAGCAGTACTTC.

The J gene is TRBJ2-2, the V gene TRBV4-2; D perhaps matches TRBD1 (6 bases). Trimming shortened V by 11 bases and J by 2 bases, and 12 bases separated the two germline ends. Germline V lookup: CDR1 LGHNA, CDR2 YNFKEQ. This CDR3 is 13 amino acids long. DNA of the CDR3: TGTGCCGCACAGGACAGTAACACCGGGGAGCTGTTTTTT. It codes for CAAQDSNTGELFF.

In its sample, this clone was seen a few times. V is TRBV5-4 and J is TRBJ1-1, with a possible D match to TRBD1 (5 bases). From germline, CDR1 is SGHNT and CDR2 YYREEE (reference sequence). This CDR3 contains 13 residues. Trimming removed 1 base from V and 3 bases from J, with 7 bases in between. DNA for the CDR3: TGTGCCAGCAGCTTGCGAGGGGACACTGAAGCTTTCTTT. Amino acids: CASSLRGDTEAFF.

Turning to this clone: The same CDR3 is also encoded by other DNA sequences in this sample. This CDR3 reads CASSLQGAGNTIYF. The DNA of the CDR3 is TGCGCCAGCAGCCTACAGGGGGCGGGAAACACCATATATTTT. The chain has TRBV5-1 and TRBJ1-3, with 9 positions matching TRBD1. V dropped 4 bases and J dropped 4; count of bases not matched to a gene: 3. Germline V gives CDR1 SGHRS, CDR2 YFSETQ. The CDR3 is 14 amino acids.

CDR3 loop: CASSGSTDTQYF. The CDR3 DNA reads TGTGCCAGCAGCGGTAGCACAGATACGCAGTATTTT. The chain links TRBV9 to TRBJ2-3; D uncertain. The CDR3 loop spans 12 amino acids. Trimming left V 3 bases short and J 0 bases short, with 2 bases between. Germline values: CDR1 SGDLS, CDR2 YYNGEE.

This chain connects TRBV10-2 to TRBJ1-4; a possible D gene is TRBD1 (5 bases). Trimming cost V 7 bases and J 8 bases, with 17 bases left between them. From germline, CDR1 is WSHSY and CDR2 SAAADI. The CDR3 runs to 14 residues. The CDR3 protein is CASTPGTVGEKLFF. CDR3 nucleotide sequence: TGCGCCAGCACCCCCGGGACTGTTGGGGAAAAACTGTTTTTT.

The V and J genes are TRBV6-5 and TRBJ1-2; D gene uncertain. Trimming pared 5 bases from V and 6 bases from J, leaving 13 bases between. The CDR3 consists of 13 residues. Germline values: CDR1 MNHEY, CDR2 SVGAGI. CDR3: CASSIYPGDGYTF. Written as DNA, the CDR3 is TGTGCCAGCAGTATTTACCCCGGGGATGGCTACACCTTC.

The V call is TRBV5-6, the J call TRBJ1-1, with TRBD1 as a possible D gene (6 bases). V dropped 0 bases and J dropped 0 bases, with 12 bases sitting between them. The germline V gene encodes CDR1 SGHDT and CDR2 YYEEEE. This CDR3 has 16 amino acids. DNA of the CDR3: TGTGCCAGCAGCTTGGTGGACAGCCTTATGAACACTGAAGCTTTCTTT. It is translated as CASSLVDSLMNTEAFF.

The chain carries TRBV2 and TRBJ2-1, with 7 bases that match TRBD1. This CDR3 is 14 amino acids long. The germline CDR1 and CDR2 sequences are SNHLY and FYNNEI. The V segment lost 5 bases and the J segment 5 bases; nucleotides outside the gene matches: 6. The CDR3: CASSLDRSHNEQFF. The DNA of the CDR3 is TGTGCCAGCAGTTTGGACAGGTCCCACAATGAGCAGTTCTTC. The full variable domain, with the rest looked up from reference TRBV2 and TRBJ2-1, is EPEVTQTPSHQVTQMGQEVILRCVPISNHLYFYWYRQILGQKVEFLVSFYNNEISEKSEIFDDQFSVERPDGSNFTLKIRSTKLEDSAMYFCASSLDRSHNEQFFGPGTRLTVL.

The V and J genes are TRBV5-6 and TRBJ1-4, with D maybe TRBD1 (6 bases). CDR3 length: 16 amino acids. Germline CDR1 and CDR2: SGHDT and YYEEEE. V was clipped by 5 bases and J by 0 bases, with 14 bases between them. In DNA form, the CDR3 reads TGTGCCAGCAGTCGTGGGGGGCGGCCAACTAATGAAAAACTGTTTTTT. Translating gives CASSRGGRPTNEKLFF.

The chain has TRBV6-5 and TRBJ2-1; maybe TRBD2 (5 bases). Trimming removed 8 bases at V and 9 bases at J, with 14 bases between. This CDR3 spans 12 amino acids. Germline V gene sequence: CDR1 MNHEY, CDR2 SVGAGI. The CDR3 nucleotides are TGTGCCAGCGCCCGAGATGAGGGTGAGCAGTTCTTC. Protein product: CASARDEGEQFF.

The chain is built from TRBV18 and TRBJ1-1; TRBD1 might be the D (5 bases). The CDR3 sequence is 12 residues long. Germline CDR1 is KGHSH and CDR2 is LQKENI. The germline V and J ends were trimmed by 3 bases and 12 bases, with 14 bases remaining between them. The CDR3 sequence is CASSPRGDLPFF. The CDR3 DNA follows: TGTGCCAGCTCACCTAGGGGTGATTTACCTTTCTTT.

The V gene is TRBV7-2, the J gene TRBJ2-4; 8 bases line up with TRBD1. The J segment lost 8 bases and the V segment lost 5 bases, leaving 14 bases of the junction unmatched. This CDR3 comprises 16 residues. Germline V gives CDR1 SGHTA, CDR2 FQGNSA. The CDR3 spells CASSPDPWTGKYIQYF. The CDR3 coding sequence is TGTGCCAGCAGCCCAGACCCCTGGACAGGGAAGTACATTCAGTACTTC.

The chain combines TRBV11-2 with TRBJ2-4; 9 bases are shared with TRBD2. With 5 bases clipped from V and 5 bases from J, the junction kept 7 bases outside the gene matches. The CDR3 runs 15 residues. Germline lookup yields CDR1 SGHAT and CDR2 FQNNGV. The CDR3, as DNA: TGTGCCAGCAGCCCACCAGGCGGGGGGGAAAACATTCAGTACTTC. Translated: CASSPPGGGENIQYF.

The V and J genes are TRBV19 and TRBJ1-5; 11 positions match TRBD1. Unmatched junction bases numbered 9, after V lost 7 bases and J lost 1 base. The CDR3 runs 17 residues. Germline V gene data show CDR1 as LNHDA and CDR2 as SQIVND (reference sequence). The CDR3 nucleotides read TGTGCCAGTACTAGGACAGGGGGCGCGTGGAGCAATCAGCCCCAGCATTTT. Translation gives CASTRTGGAWSNQPQHF.

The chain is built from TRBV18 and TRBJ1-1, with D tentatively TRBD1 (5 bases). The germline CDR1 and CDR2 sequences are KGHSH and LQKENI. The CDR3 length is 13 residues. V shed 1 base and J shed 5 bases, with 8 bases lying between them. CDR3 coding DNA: TGTGCCAGCTCACCACAGGGGAGGACTGAAGCTTTCTTT. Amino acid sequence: CASSPQGRTEAFF.

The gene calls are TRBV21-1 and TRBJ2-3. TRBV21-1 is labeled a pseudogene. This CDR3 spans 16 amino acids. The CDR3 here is CASSKEGNNSTDTQYF. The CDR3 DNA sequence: TGTGCCAGCAGCAAAGAGGGTAATAACAGCACAGATACGCAGTATTTT.

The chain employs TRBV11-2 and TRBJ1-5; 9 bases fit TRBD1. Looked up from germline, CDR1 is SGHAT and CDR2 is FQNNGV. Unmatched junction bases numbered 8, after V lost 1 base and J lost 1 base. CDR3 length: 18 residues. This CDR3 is CASSLVWDRDVSNQPQHF. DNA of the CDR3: TGTGCCAGCAGCTTAGTATGGGACAGGGACGTCAGCAATCAGCCCCAGCATTTT.

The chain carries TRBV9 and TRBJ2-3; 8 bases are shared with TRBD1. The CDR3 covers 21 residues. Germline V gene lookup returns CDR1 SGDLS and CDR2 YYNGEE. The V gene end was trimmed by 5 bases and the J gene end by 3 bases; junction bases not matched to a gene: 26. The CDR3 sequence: CASSVTPPYSKTGVRTDTQYF. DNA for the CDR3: TGTGCCAGCAGTGTAACCCCACCGTATTCCAAGACAGGGGTTAGGACAGATACGCAGTATTTT.